This is a list of T cell receptor beta chains from one sample in a study of blood T cell repertoires in COVID-19. The table came from immunoSEQ multiplex PCR; TCRdb's copy has only in-frame clones and leaves some out. The repertoire holds 450,000 to 500,000 clones, around 85% seen once, with approximately 2.9% in the top ten. Sequencing input: peripheral blood. The origin of the receptors is a human donor in a cohort sampled during active COVID-19. CDR3s include the opening cysteine and the closing phenylalanine or tryptophan. Each record gives: J gene, CDR3 length, clone size, D gene, V gene, CDR3 protein, CDR3 DNA. A D gene is named only where the DNA matches it firmly. The size of a clone is reported for some rows only, either as once, few or many, or as a class for expanded clones.

TRBJ1-5	15	once	.	TRBV3-1/TRBV3-2	CASSHPRAGLEPQHF	TGTGCCAGCAGCCACCCAAGGGCAGGGCTGGAGCCCCAGCATTTT
TRBJ1-4	15	.	.	TRBV7-2	CASSQNSAGWEKLFF	TGTGCCAGCAGCCAAAACAGTGCCGGCTGGGAAAAACTGTTTTTT
TRBJ2-7	12	.	.	TRBV10-2	CASRNRVYEQYF	TGCGCCAGCAGGAACCGCGTTTACGAGCAGTACTTC
TRBJ2-1	11	.	.	TRBV10-3	CAIGQYNEQFF	TGTGCCATCGGTCAGTACAATGAGCAGTTCTTC
TRBJ2-3	14	.	.	TRBV9	CASSVGGTTDTQYF	TGTGCCAGCAGCGTAGGCGGGACCACAGATACGCAGTATTTT
TRBJ1-4	16	.	TRBD1	TRBV5-1	CASSFGTGYKNEKLFF	TGCGCCAGCAGTTTCGGGACAGGGTACAAAAATGAAAAACTGTTTTTT
TRBJ2-5	14	.	.	TRBV18	CASSPLTTEGTQYF	TGTGCCAGCTCACCTCTGACAACCGAGGGGACCCAGTACTTC
TRBJ2-1	15	.	TRBD2	TRBV6-4	CASRTSVYSYNEQFF	TGTGCCAGTCGCACTAGCGTATACTCCTACAATGAGCAGTTCTTC
TRBJ1-1	14	.	TRBD1	TRBV9	CASSPSPGQSKAFF	TGTGCCAGCAGCCCCAGTCCGGGACAGAGCAAAGCTTTCTTT
TRBJ2-2	14	.	.	TRBV19	CASSIGGQTGELFF	TGTGCCAGTAGTATAGGGGGCCAAACCGGGGAGCTGTTTTTT
TRBJ2-4	14	.	TRBD1	TRBV6-4	CASRTGTGINIQYF	TGTGCCAGCAGAACCGGGACAGGTATTAACATTCAGTACTTC
TRBJ2-1	16	.	.	TRBV6-4	CASSFTSGVPYNEQFF	TGTGCCAGCAGTTTCACCAGCGGTGTTCCCTACAATGAGCAGTTCTTC
TRBJ2-5	13	.	TRBD2	TRBV11-2	CASSFSGRETQYF	TGTGCCAGCAGCTTTAGCGGGAGGGAGACCCAGTACTTC